Shown below are 11 T cell receptor beta chains from a single sample sequenced in a study of human T cells and chemical hapten exposure. Time point given: patch test 3, about 24 weeks after DPC sensitization. The treatment here: therapeutic diphenylcyclopropenone sensitization with weekly scalp DPC. From the RACE reads, TCRdb called clonotypes with MiXCR, one entry per CDR3 protein. The repertoire includes 62,000 or so distinct CDR3 sequences, roughly 9.6% of them detected once, and approximately 2% sits in the top ten. The sequencing here drew on whole blood, taken in connection with sensitization to the hapten diphenylcyclopropenone (DPC). These receptor sequences come from a woman in her twenties or thirties with alopecia areata. Some clones in this sample may be carry-over from other donors' samples.

To note about this clonotype: A much more abundant neighbour one base away suggests this may be a read error. The chain couples TRBV18 to TRBJ1-5; D is possibly TRBD1 (6 bases). Per germline, CDR1 KGHSH and CDR2 LQKENI. The CDR3 consists of 14 residues. Here the CDR3 reads CASSPLHRDQPQQF. In nucleotides, the CDR3 is TGTGCCAGCTCGCCACTCCACAGGGATCAGCCCCAGCAATTT.

This clonotype has just a few counts. The V and J genes are TRBV20-1 and TRBJ2-5; D remains ambiguous. Trimming shortened V by 3 bases and J by 2 bases, and 13 bases separated the two germline ends. CDR1 is DFQATT and CDR2 is SNEGSKA in the germline V gene (reference sequence). This CDR3 is 14 amino acids long. The CDR3 nucleotides read TGCAGTGCTAGGACCAGCCTGGGGCAAGAGACCCAGTACTTC. This gives the protein CSARTSLGQETQYF.

This clonotype has more than one count but fewer than ten. The gene calls are TRBV7-2 and TRBJ2-2, with TRBD1 as a possible D gene (5 bases). Germline V gene sequence: CDR1 SGHTA, CDR2 FQGNSA. This CDR3 region has 15 residues. Trimming cost V 1 base and J 3 bases, with 9 bases left between them. CDR3 sequence: CASSLVQAYTGELFF. As DNA, the CDR3 is TGTGCCAGCAGCTTAGTACAGGCTTACACCGGGGAGCTGTTTTTT.

This chain uses TRBV28 with TRBJ2-7; possibly TRBD1 for D (6 bases). V lost 8 bases and J lost 3, with 14 bases in between. This CDR3 is built from 13 residues. Germline V CDR1 and CDR2: MDHEN, SYDVKM. CDR3 nucleotide sequence: TGTGCCAGCTCTGCGCCACAGGGCTACGAGCAGTACTTC. Translated, it gives CASSAPQGYEQYF.

This clonotype was counted ten times or more. The rearrangement uses TRBV12-3 or TRBV12-4 and TRBJ2-2, with unresolved D. Trimming took 5 bases from V and 4 from J, leaving 5 bases between them. The CDR3 extends over 12 amino acids. The CDR3 loop reads CASSTSTGELFF. In DNA, the CDR3 is TGTGCCAGCAGTACGTCCACCGGGGAGCTGTTTTTT.

Note on this clonotype: A much larger clone lies a single base off, so this may be a read error. The genes are TRBV4-3 and TRBJ2-3, with 8 bases fitting TRBD2. CDR1 and CDR2 (germline): LGHNA, YSLEER. CDR3 length equals 13 residues. V gave up 3 bases and J gave up 9 bases; unmatched junction bases: 5. CDR3 sequence reads: CASSHGLAPTQYF. In DNA, the CDR3 is TGCGCCAGCAGCCATGGACTAGCTCCAACGCAGTATTTT.

The chain combines TRBV11-1 with TRBJ2-1; perhaps TRBD2 as D (6 bases). The V and J ends lost 6 bases and 3 bases respectively, with 9 bases between them. CDR3 size: 13 residues. Germline assignment: CDR1 SGHAT and CDR2 FQDESV (reference sequence). The CDR3 DNA follows: TGTGCCAGCAGGCTGGGACTCTACAATGAGCAGTTCTTC. Protein product: CASRLGLYNEQFF.

The V and J genes are TRBV21-1 and TRBJ2-1; the table's D call, TRBD1, has no DNA check behind it. TRBV21-1 is deemed a pseudogene. This CDR3 spans 13 amino acids. The CDR3 spells CASSKATGPEQFF. The CDR3 DNA reads TGTGCCAGCAGCAAAGCGACGGGGCCTGAGCAGTTCTTC.

The chain has TRBV7-2 and TRBJ2-3; possibly TRBD1 for D (6 bases). CDR3 size: 15 residues. Germline V gene data show CDR1 as SGHTA and CDR2 as FQGNSA. Deletions cut 5 bases from V and 6 bases from J, with 18 bases between. The CDR3, as DNA: TGTGCCAGCAGCACTCAGGGGTATGGTTTGGATACGCAGTATTTT. This gives the protein CASSTQGYGLDTQYF. Full variable domain (missing parts from reference TRBV7-2 and TRBJ2-3): GAGVSQSPSNKVTEKGKDVELRCDPISGHTALYWYRQSLGQGLEFLIYFQGNSAPDKSGLPSDRFSAERTGGSVSTLTIQRTQQEDSAVYLCASSTQGYGLDTQYFGPGTRLTVL.

This clonotype was observed at least ten times. The rearrangement joins TRBV7-9 to TRBJ1-6; TRBD1 aligns across 10 bases. The CDR3 has 16 residues. The germline gives CDR1 SEHNR, CDR2 FQNEAQ (reference sequence). The junction had 5 bases not matched to a gene; V was cut back by 1 base and J by 8 bases. DNA of the CDR3: TGTGCCAGCAGCTTAGGAAGACAGGGGGCAGATTCACCCCTCCACTTT. Translating gives CASSLGRQGADSPLHF.

The J gene is TRBJ2-1, the V gene TRBV15; D is ambiguous. Trimming cost V 7 bases and J 8 bases, with 15 bases left between them. Germline CDR1 LNHNV, CDR2 YYDKDF (reference sequence). The CDR3 runs to 13 residues. DNA of the CDR3: TGTGCCACCACTAGTCTCCGACATGATGAGCAGTTCTTC. Its protein product is CATTSLRHDEQFF. Drawing the rest from reference TRBV15 and TRBJ2-1, the complete variable domain is DAMVIQNPRYQVTQFGKPVTLSCSQTLNHNVMYWYQQKSSQAPKLLFHYYDKDFNNEADTPDNFQSRRPNTSFCFLDIRSPGLGDTAMYLCATTSLRHDEQFFGPGTRLTVL.